The 14 T cell receptor beta chains listed next were all sequenced from one sample in a study of blood T cell repertoires in COVID-19. Data came from immunoSEQ multiplex PCR; TCRdb stores just in-frame clones and leaves some out. The profile shows about 140,000 clones, roughly four fifths of them singletons. Sequencing was performed on peripheral blood. Receptor source: a woman aged 45 to 65 with active or convalescent COVID-19.

This chain links TRBV30 with TRBJ2-1; D is undetermined. The germline V gene has CDR1 GTSNPN and CDR2 SVGIG (reference sequence). The CDR3 is 11 residues long. Trimming stripped 7 bases from V and 5 bases from J, with 9 bases between. The CDR3 spells CALLNHNEQFF. The CDR3 bases are TGTGCCTTACTGAACCACAATGAGCAGTTCTTC. Looking up the rest from reference TRBV30 and TRBJ2-1 gives the full variable domain: SQTIHQWPATLVQPVGSPLSLECTVEGTSNPNLYWYRQAAGRGLQLLFYSVGIGQISSEVPQNLSASRPQDRQFILSSKKLLLSDSGFYLCALLNHNEQFFGPGTRLTVL.

The gene calls are TRBV9 and TRBJ2-1; 10 bases map to TRBD2. CDR3 length: 19 amino acids. Trimming removed 4 bases from V and 0 bases from J; junction bases left unmatched: 13. Per germline, CDR1 SGDLS and CDR2 YYNGEE. CDR3 nucleotides: TGTGCCAGCAGCCCTAGTCGGCTAGCGGGAGTGTACTCCTACAATGAGCAGTTCTTC. Amino acid sequence: CASSPSRLAGVYSYNEQFF.

This chain uses TRBV5-3 with TRBJ2-7; the D is unclear. TRBV5-3 is filed as an ORF, its function uncertain. The CDR3 extends over 12 amino acids. V lost 2 bases and J lost 2, with 5 bases in between. The CDR3 spells CARSFVTYEQYF. Written as DNA, the CDR3 is TGTGCCAGAAGCTTCGTAACCTACGAGCAGTACTTC.

This clone was observed a single time. J is TRBJ2-4 and V is TRBV4-3; a possible D gene is TRBD1 (6 bases). This CDR3 spans 16 amino acids. Germline CDR1 reads LGHNA; CDR2 reads YSLEER. The germline V and J ends were trimmed by 1 base and 8 bases, with 18 bases remaining between them. CDR3 residues: CASSQVFRTEGDIQYF. In DNA form, the CDR3 reads TGCGCCAGCAGCCAAGTCTTCCGGACAGAGGGAGACATTCAGTACTTC.

This clone appeared a few times. The chain links TRBV6-1 to TRBJ2-7, with no clear D. This CDR3 is 12 amino acids long. CDR1 is MNHNS and CDR2 is SASEGT in the germline V gene. Trimming shortened V by 7 bases and J by 5 bases, and 12 bases separated the two germline ends. Here the CDR3 DNA reads TGTGCCAGCAAGAGTTTGCGAGACGAGCAGTACTTC. It codes for CASKSLRDEQYF.

The V gene is TRBV7-2, the J gene TRBJ2-1; no firm D call. V lost 1 base to trimming and J lost 6 bases, with 7 bases between them. CDR1 is SGHTA, CDR2 FQGNSA, per germline. CDR3 length: 13 amino acids. In nucleotides, the CDR3 is TGTGCCAGCAGCTTAGGAGGTATCAATGAGCAGTTCTTC. Encoded protein: CASSLGGINEQFF.

The chain recombines TRBV10-1 with TRBJ2-7; 9 nucleotides agree with TRBD1. The germline V gene encodes CDR1 WNHNN and CDR2 SYGVQD (reference sequence). The length of the CDR3 is 15 residues. V gave up 5 bases and J gave up 6 bases; unmatched junction bases: 11. CDR3 coding DNA: TGCGCCAGCAGTAGACACCGGGACAGGGATCTCGAGCAGTACTTC. It codes for CASSRHRDRDLEQYF.

The rearrangement links TRBV6-2 or TRBV6-3 to TRBJ1-6, with D uncertain. Germline V lookup: CDR1 MNHEY, CDR2 SVGEGT. The ends were cut back, 0 bases at V and 10 bases at J, with 13 bases in the middle. The CDR3 contains 15 residues. In nucleotides, the CDR3 is TGTGCCAGCAGTTACTCACCGGTGTTGGGCTCACCCCTCCACTTT. As protein: CASSYSPVLGSPLHF.

CDR3 coding DNA: TGTGCCAGCAGTTTAACCTATACAGGGTTAGGGACCTACAATGAGCAGTTCTTC. Protein: CASSLTYTGLGTYNEQFF. V is TRBV27 and J is TRBJ2-1; a possible D gene is TRBD1 (6 bases). The CDR3 is 18 amino acids. V was cut by 2 bases and J by 2 bases, with 19 bases left in between. The germline CDR1 and CDR2 sequences are MNHEY and SMNVEV (reference sequence).

The rearrangement uses TRBV30 and TRBJ2-6; D is uncertain. The germline V gene encodes CDR1 GTSNPN and CDR2 SVGIG (reference sequence). The germline V and J ends were trimmed by 1 base and 0 bases, with 4 bases remaining between them. CDR3 size: 14 residues. The CDR3 sequence: CAWSESSGANVLTF. CDR3 in DNA: TGTGCCTGGAGTGAGAGCTCTGGGGCCAACGTCCTGACTTTC.

This clone was seen just once. The rearrangement joins TRBV4-2 to TRBJ1-2; no firm D call. Germline V CDR1 and CDR2: LGHNA, YNFKEQ. Trimming shortened V by 0 bases and J by 3 bases, and 8 bases separated the two germline ends. The CDR3 contains 14 residues. CDR3 protein: CASSQDSSHYGYTF. CDR3 sequence (DNA): TGTGCCAGCAGCCAAGACTCAAGCCACTATGGCTACACCTTC.

This clone turned up a few times. This rearrangement joins TRBV27 to TRBJ2-7; 7 bases fit TRBD2. Trimming took 2 bases from V and 7 from J; bases not matched to a gene: 11. The CDR3 is made up of 15 amino acids. Germline V gives CDR1 MNHEY, CDR2 SMNVEV (reference sequence). The CDR3 here is CASSLVAGDHLEQYF. The CDR3 DNA is TGTGCCAGCAGTTTAGTGGCGGGAGACCACTTAGAGCAGTACTTC.

This clone was observed a single time. The rearrangement links TRBV28 to TRBJ1-6; TRBD1 aligns across 7 bases. Germline values: CDR1 MDHEN, CDR2 SYDVKM. The junction had 5 bases not matched to a gene; V was cut back by 3 bases and J by 9 bases. This CDR3 comprises 14 residues. The chain's CDR3 is CASSLQGGGSPLHF. DNA of the CDR3: TGTGCCAGCAGTTTGCAGGGGGGAGGTTCACCCCTCCACTTT. The entire variable domain, with the rest obtained from reference TRBV28 and TRBJ1-6, is as follows: DVKVTQSSRYLVKRTGEKVFLECVQDMDHENMFWYRQDPGLGLRLIYFSYDVKMKEKGDIPEGYSVSREKKERFSLILESASTNQTSMYLCASSLQGGGSPLHFGNGTRLTVT.

This chain joins TRBV11-2 and TRBJ2-5; no clear D. The CDR3 sequence is 14 residues long. The germline CDR1 and CDR2 sequences are SGHAT and FQNNGV. The V end lost 5 bases, the J end lost 2 bases, and 12 bases lay between the germline ends. The CDR3 sequence is CASSPTGRQETQYF. CDR3 nucleotides: TGTGCCAGCAGCCCCACTGGCAGGCAAGAGACCCAGTACTTC. The full variable domain, in which reference TRBV11-2 and TRBJ2-5 provide the parts outside the CDR3, is EAGVAQSPRYKIIEKRQSVAFWCNPISGHATLYWYQQILGQGPKLLIQFQNNGVVDDSQLPKDRFSAERLKGVDSTLKIQPAKLEDSAVYLCASSPTGRQETQYFGPGTRLLVL.